This T cell receptor beta chain was captured in a study of cytomegalovirus exposure and HLA in healthy donors. The CDR3 consists of 16 residues. CDR1 is MDHEN and CDR2 is SYDVKM in the germline V gene. The V and J ends lost 7 bases and 5 bases respectively, with 21 bases between them. Study findings and constraints: The HLA-A and HLA-B alleles of most subjects were reportedly predicted accurately from TCR beta sequences. A highly shared variant cluster was judged a likely technical artifact.

The study ran its PCR with 60 Vbeta and 13 Jbeta primers. Original processing notes: Around 80 million unique TCR beta chains, approximately 11 million of them shared, were counted by a later analysis. Some clones are missing from TCRdb's copy, which holds only in-frame ones; the method was immunoSEQ multiplex PCR. Clone size and the V and J calls come from that table; the DNA yielded D and trimming. The sample has some 140,000 clones, roughly 78% seen once; the top ten hold about 4.4%. Comments on this clone: Antigen unknown.

This clonotype was sampled from a man under 40 in good health. Sequencing was performed on PBMCs. The rearrangement joins TRBV28 to TRBJ1-5, with D tentatively TRBD1 (6 bases). The chain's CDR3 is CASTPSPRGRHQPQHF. CDR3 bases: TGTGCCAGCACCCCCTCCCCCAGGGGCCGCCATCAGCCCCAGCATTTT.